This TCR beta chain is from a study of early T cells in non-severe SARS-CoV-2 infection. This clonotype was seen repeatedly, ten times or more. TCRdb ran MiXCR on the 5' RACE reads and lists one entry per CDR3 protein. The sample has approximately 74,000 distinct CDR3 sequences, around 15% seen once; the top ten hold approximately 11%. Germline loops: CDR1 MNHNY, CDR2 SVGAGI (reference sequence). The CDR3 is 16 amino acids. The V and J ends lost 5 bases and 3 bases respectively, with 17 bases between them. The sample consisted of whole blood. This receptor was identified in an adult who was a healthcare worker with PCR-confirmed SARS-CoV-2 infection or an uninfected control (not recorded which). This chain uses TRBV6-6 with TRBJ1-5, with a weak D call TRBD1 (6 bases). The CDR3 nucleotides read TGTGCCAGCAGTCCCCGGCGGACAGCCAACAATCAGCCCCAGCATTTT. This codes for CASSPRRTANNQPQHF.